The rows below give T cell receptor beta chains drawn from one sample of a study of cytomegalovirus exposure and HLA in healthy donors. Profiling relied on immunoSEQ multiplex PCR, and the TCRdb table lists in-frame clones only, not all of them. The sample lists under 200,000 clones; approximately 80% were seen once. Sequenced: PBMCs. The origin of the receptors is a man aged 50 or older in good health and CMV-seropositive. Both conserved end residues are part of each CDR3. A D gene is named only where the DNA matches it firmly. Expanded clones get a size class; other rows say once, few or many, or leave the size out.

cdr3_length	v_call	j_call	d_call	clone_size	cdr3_nt	cdr3_aa
14	TRBV7-2	TRBJ1-1	.	.	TGTGCCAGCCAAAAAGGGGGTCGCGGCACCGAAGCTTTCTTT	CASQKGGRGTEAFF
15	TRBV7-2	TRBJ1-1	.	.	TGTGCCAGCAGCTTAGCTTGGGCAGAGAACACTGAAGCTTTCTTT	CASSLAWAENTEAFF
15	TRBV9	TRBJ2-3	TRBD1	.	TGTGCCAGCAGCTATGACAGGGGGCGGGCAGATACGCAGTATTTT	CASSYDRGRADTQYF
15	TRBV11-2	TRBJ2-7	.	.	TGTGCCAGCAGCCGGACTGGGTTCGGCACCTACGAGCAGTACTTC	CASSRTGFGTYEQYF
16	TRBV5-4	TRBJ2-5	TRBD2	few	TGTGCCAGCAGCTTCGGGCTAGCGGGGGGAAAAGAGACCCAGTACTTC	CASSFGLAGGKETQYF
16	TRBV5-1	TRBJ1-4	.	.	TGCGCCAGCAGCGTAAGCCAGACAGGAATGGTAGGGAAACTGTTTTTT	CASSVSQTGMVGKLFF
15	TRBV6-6	TRBJ1-6	.	few	TGTGCCAGCAATCCACAGAGCTCCTATAATTCACCCCTCCACTTT	CASNPQSSYNSPLHF
12	TRBV10-3	TRBJ2-7	.	.	TGTGCCATCAGTGGATCTAGTGCCGAGCAGTACTTC	CAISGSSAEQYF
15	TRBV6-5	TRBJ1-1	TRBD1	.	TGTGCCAGCAGGAGGACAGGGGGCGTTGGCACTGAAGCTTTCTTT	CASRRTGGVGTEAFF
15	TRBV18	TRBJ2-1	.	once	TGTGCCAGCTCAAGCGGAGGAGGGAATTACAATGAGCAGTTCTTC	CASSSGGGNYNEQFF
11	TRBV10-3	TRBJ2-7	.	few	TGTGCCATCAGCGACCTCGGGGAGCAGTACTTC	CAISDLGEQYF
14	TRBV2	TRBJ2-3	TRBD1	.	TGTGCCAGCAGTCGCAGGGGGCAGGAAAATACGCAGTATTTT	CASSRRGQENTQYF
16	TRBV5-4	TRBJ1-1	TRBD1	.	TGTGCCAGCAGCCAAGGGACAGGGACTTTGAACACTGAAGCTTTCTTT	CASSQGTGTLNTEAFF
17	TRBV15	TRBJ1-5	TRBD1	once	TGTGCCACCAGCAGAGGAAGGCAGGGGGCGTTGAATCAGCCCCAGCATTTT	CATSRGRQGALNQPQHF
13	TRBV14	TRBJ2-5	.	.	TGTGCCAGCAGCCTCGGTTTCGCGGAGACCCAGTACTTC	CASSLGFAETQYF
15	TRBV6-1	TRBJ1-5	TRBD1	.	TGTGCCAGCAGTCAGACAGGGACTAGCAATCAGCCCCAGCATTTT	CASSQTGTSNQPQHF